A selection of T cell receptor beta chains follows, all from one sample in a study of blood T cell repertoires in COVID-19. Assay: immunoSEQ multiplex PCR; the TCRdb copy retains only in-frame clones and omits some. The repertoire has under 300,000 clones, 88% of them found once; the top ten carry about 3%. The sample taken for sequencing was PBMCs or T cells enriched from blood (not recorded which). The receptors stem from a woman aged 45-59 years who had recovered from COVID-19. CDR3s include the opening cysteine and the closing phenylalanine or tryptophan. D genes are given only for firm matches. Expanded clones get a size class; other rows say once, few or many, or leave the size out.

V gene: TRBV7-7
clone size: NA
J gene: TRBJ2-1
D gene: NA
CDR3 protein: CASSLSVGGADEQFF
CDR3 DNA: TGTGCTAGCAGCTTAAGTGTCGGGGGTGCCGATGAGCAGTTCTTC

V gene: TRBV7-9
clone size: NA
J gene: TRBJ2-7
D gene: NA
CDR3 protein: CASSSPLVRDEQYF
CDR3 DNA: TGTGCCAGCAGCAGCCCCCTAGTGAGGGACGAGCAGTACTTC

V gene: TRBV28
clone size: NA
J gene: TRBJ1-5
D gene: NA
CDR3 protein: CASGSPRGNQPQHF
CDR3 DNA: TGTGCCAGCGGCAGCCCGAGGGGCAATCAGCCCCAGCATTTT

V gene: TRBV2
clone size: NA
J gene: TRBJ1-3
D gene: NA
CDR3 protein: CASRLGGNTIYF
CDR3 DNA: TGTGCCAGCAGGCTCGGTGGAAACACCATATATTTT

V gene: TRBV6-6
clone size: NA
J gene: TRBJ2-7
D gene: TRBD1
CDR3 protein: CASSRGTGGEQYF
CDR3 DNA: TGTGCCAGCTCAAGAGGGACAGGGGGCGAGCAGTACTTC

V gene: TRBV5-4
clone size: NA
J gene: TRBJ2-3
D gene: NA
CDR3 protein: CASSLASAGATDTQYF
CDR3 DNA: TGTGCCAGCAGCTTGGCCTCCGCGGGGGCCACAGATACGCAGTATTTT

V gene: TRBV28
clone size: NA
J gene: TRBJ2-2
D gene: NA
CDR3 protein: CASIEGSNTGELFF
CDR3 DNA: TGTGCCAGCATTGAGGGTTCGAACACCGGGGAGCTGTTTTTT

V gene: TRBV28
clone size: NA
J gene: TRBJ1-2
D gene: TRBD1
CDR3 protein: CASSGDRFYGYTF
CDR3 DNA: TGTGCCAGCAGTGGGGACAGGTTCTATGGCTACACCTTC

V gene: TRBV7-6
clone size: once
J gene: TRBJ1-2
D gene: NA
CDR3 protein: CASSPGQGLNYGYTF
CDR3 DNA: TGTGCCAGCTCCCCCGGACAAGGCCTTAACTATGGCTACACCTTC

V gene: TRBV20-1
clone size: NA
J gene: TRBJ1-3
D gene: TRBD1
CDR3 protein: CSADQGDTIYF
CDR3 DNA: TGCAGTGCTGATCAGGGGGACACCATATATTTT

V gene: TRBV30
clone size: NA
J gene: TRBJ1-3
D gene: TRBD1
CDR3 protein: CAWSAGTGSGNTIYF
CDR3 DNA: TGTGCCTGGAGTGCCGGGACAGGCTCTGGAAACACCATATATTTT

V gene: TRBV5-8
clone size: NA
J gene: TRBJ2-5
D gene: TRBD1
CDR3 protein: CASSHGGTGIQETQYF
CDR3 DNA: TGTGCCAGCAGCCACGGGGGGACAGGGATCCAAGAGACCCAGTACTTC

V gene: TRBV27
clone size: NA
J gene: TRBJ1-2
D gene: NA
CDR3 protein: CASSIRGGYGYTF
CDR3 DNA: TGTGCCAGCAGTATCCGGGGGGGGTATGGCTACACCTTC

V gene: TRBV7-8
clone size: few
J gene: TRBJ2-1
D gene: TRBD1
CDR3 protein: CASSFRDRAAEQFF
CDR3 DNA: TGTGCCAGCAGCTTCCGGGACAGGGCCGCTGAGCAGTTCTTC

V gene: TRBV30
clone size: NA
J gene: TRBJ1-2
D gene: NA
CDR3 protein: CAWTGQSNYGYTF
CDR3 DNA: TGTGCCTGGACCGGACAGTCTAACTATGGCTACACCTTC

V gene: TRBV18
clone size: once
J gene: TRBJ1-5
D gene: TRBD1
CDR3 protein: CASSPTDRGLVQPQHF
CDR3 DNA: TGTGCCAGCTCACCCACGGACAGGGGGCTAGTTCAGCCCCAGCATTTT

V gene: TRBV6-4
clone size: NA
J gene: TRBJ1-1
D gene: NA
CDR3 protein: CASSDSGAGRTEAFF
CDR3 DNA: TGTGCCAGCAGTGACTCGGGTGCGGGGAGGACTGAAGCTTTCTTT

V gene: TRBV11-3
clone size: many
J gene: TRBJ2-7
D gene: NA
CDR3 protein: CASSLDGRGGFDEQYF
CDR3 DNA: TGTGCCAGCAGCTTAGATGGCAGGGGAGGGTTCGACGAGCAGTACTTC

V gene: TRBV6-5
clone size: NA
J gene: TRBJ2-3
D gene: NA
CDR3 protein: CASSYSTHYVTDTQYF
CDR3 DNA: TGTGCCAGCAGTTATAGTACGCACTATGTAACAGATACGCAGTATTTT

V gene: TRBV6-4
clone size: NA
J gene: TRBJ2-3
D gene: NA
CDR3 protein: CASREDRFTDTQYF
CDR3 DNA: TGTGCCAGCAGAGAGGACAGATTCACAGATACGCAGTATTTT

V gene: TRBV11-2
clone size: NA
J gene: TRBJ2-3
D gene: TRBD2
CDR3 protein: CASSFRLAGGSDTQYF
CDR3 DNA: TGTGCCAGCAGCTTCAGACTAGCGGGAGGTTCAGATACGCAGTATTTT

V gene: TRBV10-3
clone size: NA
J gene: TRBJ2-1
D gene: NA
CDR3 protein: CATGGESSYNEQFF
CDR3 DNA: TGTGCCACCGGCGGGGAATCCTCCTACAATGAGCAGTTCTTC

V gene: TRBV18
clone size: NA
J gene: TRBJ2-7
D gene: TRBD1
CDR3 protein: CASSRRQGTYEQYF
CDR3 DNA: TGTGCCAGCTCACGTAGACAGGGCACCTACGAGCAGTACTTC

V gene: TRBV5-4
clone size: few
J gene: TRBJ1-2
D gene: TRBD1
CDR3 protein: CASSLEGTGAYGYTF
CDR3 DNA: TGTGCCAGCAGCTTGGAAGGGACAGGGGCCTATGGCTACACCTTC

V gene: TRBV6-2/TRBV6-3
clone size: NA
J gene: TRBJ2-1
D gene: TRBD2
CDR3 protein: CASSSDSSGHAYNEQFF
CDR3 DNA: TGTGCCAGCAGTTCAGATTCTAGCGGGCACGCCTACAATGAGCAGTTCTTC

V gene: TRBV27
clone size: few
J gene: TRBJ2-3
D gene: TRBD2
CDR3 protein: CASSLFVGAAGGIDTQYF
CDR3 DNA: TGTGCCAGCAGTTTATTTGTGGGTGCAGCGGGAGGAATAGATACGCAGTATTTT

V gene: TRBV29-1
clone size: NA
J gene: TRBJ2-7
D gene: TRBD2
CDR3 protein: CSVETGLGSYEQYF
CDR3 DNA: TGCAGCGTTGAAACGGGACTAGGCTCCTACGAGCAGTACTTC

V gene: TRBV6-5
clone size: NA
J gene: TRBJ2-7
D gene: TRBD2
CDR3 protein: CATEAGGQPYEQYF
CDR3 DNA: TGTGCCACAGAAGCGGGAGGGCAACCCTACGAGCAGTACTTC

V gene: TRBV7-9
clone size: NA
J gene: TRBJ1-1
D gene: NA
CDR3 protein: CASSPERDQGNTEAFF
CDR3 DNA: TGTGCCAGCAGCCCTGAGAGAGATCAGGGGAACACTGAAGCTTTCTTT

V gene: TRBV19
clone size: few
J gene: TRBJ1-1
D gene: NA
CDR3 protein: CASSMGVGGARTEAFF
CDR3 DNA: TGTGCCAGTAGTATGGGAGTCGGCGGGGCGAGGACTGAAGCTTTCTTT

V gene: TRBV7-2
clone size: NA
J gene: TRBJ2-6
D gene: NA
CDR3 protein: CASGATGTGANVLTF
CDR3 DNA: TGTGCCAGCGGCGCGACAGGCACTGGGGCCAACGTCCTGACTTTC

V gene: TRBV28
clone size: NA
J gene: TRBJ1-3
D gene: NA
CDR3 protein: CASSLGGGSGNTIYF
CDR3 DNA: TGTGCCAGCAGTTTGGGAGGGGGCTCTGGAAACACCATATATTTT

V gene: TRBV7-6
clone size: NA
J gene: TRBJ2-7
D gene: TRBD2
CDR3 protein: CASSRTSGSSYEQYF
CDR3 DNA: TGTGCCAGCAGCCGGACTAGCGGCAGTTCCTACGAGCAGTACTTC

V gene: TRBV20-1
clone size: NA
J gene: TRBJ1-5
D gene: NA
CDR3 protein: CSASGQGGGNQPQHF
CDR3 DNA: TGCAGTGCTAGTGGCCAGGGAGGAGGCAATCAGCCCCAGCATTTT

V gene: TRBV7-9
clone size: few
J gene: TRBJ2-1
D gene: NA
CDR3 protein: CASSPLGSQRTSEQFF
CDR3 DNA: TGTGCCAGCAGCCCCCTGGGGAGCCAGCGAACAAGTGAGCAGTTCTTC

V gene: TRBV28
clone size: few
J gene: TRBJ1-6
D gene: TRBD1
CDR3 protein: CASSGGDRLNSPLHF
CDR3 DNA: TGTGCCAGCAGTGGAGGGGACAGGTTGAATTCACCCCTCCACTTT

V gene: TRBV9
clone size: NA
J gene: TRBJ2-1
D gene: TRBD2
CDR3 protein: CASSVAASGWNEQFF
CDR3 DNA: TGTGCCAGCAGCGTAGCGGCTAGCGGGTGGAATGAGCAGTTCTTC

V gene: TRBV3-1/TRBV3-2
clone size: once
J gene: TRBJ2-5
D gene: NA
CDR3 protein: CASSHPTSPQTQYF
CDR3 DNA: TGTGCCAGCAGCCATCCCACTAGTCCGCAGACCCAGTACTTC

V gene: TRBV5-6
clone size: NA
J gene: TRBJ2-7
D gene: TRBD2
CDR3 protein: CASSLGTSASYEQYF
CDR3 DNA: TGTGCCAGCAGCTTGGGGACTAGCGCGTCCTACGAGCAGTACTTC

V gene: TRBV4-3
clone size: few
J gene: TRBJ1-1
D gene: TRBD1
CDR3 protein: CASSQMDRMKNTEAFF
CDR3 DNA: TGCGCCAGCAGCCAAATGGACAGGATGAAGAACACTGAAGCTTTCTTT

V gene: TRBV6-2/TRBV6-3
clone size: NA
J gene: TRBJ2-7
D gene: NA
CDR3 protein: CASSDNRDEQYF
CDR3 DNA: TGTGCCAGCAGTGACAACAGGGACGAGCAGTACTTC

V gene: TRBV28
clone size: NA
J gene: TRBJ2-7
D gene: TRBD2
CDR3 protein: CASSSQGWGGNEQYF
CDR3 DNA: TGTGCCAGCAGTTCCCAAGGTTGGGGAGGGAACGAGCAGTACTTC

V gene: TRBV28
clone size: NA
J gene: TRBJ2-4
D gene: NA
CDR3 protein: CASSVLEGAKNIQYF
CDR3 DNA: TGTGCCAGCAGTGTCTTAGAGGGAGCCAAAAACATTCAGTACTTC

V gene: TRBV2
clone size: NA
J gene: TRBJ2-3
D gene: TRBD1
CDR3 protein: CATKTGSGTDTQYF
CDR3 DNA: TGTGCCACTAAGACAGGGTCCGGCACAGATACGCAGTATTTT

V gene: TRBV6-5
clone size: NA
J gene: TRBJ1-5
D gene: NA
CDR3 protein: CASSQTGIGNQPQHF
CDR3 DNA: TGTGCCAGCAGTCAAACAGGGATTGGCAATCAGCCCCAGCATTTT

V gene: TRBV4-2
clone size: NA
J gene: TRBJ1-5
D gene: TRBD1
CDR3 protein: CASSQLPTGDKPPQHF
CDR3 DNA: TGTGCCAGCAGCCAACTCCCGACAGGGGATAAACCGCCCCAGCATTTT

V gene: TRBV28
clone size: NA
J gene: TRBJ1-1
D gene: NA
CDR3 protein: CASSLWGLTAMNTEAFF
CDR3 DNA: TGTGCCAGCAGTTTATGGGGGCTTACAGCCATGAACACTGAAGCTTTCTTT

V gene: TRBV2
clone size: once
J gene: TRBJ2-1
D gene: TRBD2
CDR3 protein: CASRPLAGSAEQFF
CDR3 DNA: TGTGCCAGCAGGCCACTAGCGGGATCGGCTGAGCAGTTCTTC

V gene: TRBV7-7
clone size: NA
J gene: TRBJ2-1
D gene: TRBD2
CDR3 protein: CASSLLAGAYNEQFF
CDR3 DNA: TGTGCTAGCAGCTTACTAGCGGGAGCCTACAATGAGCAGTTCTTC

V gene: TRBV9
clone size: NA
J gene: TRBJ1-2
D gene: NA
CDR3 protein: CASSVEVDRPYTF
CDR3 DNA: TGTGCCAGCAGCGTAGAAGTGGACAGACCATATACCTTC

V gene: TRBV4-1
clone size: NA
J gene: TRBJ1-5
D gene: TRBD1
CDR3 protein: CASSQTPGTGQQPQHF
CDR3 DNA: TGCGCCAGCAGCCAGACCCCTGGGACAGGGCAACAGCCCCAGCATTTT

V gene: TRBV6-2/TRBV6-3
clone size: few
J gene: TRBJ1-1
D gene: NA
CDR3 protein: CASSWAGPFGTEAFF
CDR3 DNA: TGTGCCAGCAGTTGGGCGGGACCCTTTGGCACTGAAGCTTTCTTT

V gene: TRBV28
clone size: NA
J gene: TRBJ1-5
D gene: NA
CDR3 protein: CAERPGGVGQPQHF
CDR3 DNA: TGTGCCGAACGACCGGGGGGGGTTGGTCAGCCCCAGCATTTT

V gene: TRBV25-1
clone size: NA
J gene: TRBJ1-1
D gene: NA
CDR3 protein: CASSPLRGNTEAFF
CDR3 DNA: TGTGCCAGCAGTCCCCTTCGGGGGAACACTGAAGCTTTCTTT